This TCR beta chain was retrieved from a study of T cells in localized non-small cell lung cancer. The CDR3 runs 14 residues. The V gene's germline CDR1 is MDHEN and CDR2 SYDVKM. The V end was cut by 3 bases, the J end by 5 bases, with 12 bases between. This clone was counted a few times. What it recognizes is unknown. Here immunoSEQ multiplex PCR was the method, and the copy in TCRdb shows in-frame clones only, minus some. The sample has about 130,000 clones, 80% to 90% seen once. Study-level results: One tumor region alone was sequenced, and heterogeneity therefore remains possible. Highest T cell clonality was seen in uninvolved adjacent lung, surpassing that measured in tumor. There were a median 57 of the top 100 tumor clones appearing in adjacent lung. A denser population of T cells in blood accompanied longer overall survival.

The sequence derives from a female donor older than 55 with stage I lung adenocarcinoma. The J gene is TRBJ2-3, the V gene TRBV28; D perhaps matches TRBD2 (6 bases). The sequencing used peripheral blood, collected before any cancer treatment. CDR3 region: CASSFREREDTQYF. The CDR3 nucleotides read TGTGCCAGCAGTTTTCGGGAGAGGGAAGATACGCAGTATTTT.